Detailed here is one T cell receptor (beta chain). Antigen unknown. These data originate in a study of shared clonotypes between healthy human individuals. Background on the study: The cohort had two women and three men, ages 18 to 49.

It was CD45RO-negative cells, positively selected for CCR7, that made up naive CD8 cells, with terminally differentiated effector memory CD45RA+ cells excluded. Study results and caveats: Rarefaction showed that sequencing of sorted subsets was incomplete (despite large depth). Approximately 5.1% was the fraction of naive CD4 clonotypes found shared across a handful of donors.

The protocol was immunoSEQ multiplex PCR, while the TCRdb copy is restricted to in-frame clones and leaves out a portion. The sample consists of around 2,100,000 clones, 85% to 95% of them appearing once. The CDR3 has 14 amino acids. V dropped 1 base and J dropped 8 bases, with 12 bases sitting between them. Germline CDR1 reads KGHSH; CDR2 reads LQKENI. This clonotype was obtained from a man aged 18 to 29 in good health. Sequenced input: naive CD8+ T cells sorted from blood. The chain has TRBV18 and TRBJ2-1; a weak D match, TRBD1 (5 bases). CDR3 in amino acids: CASSPQGRVHEQFF. CDR3 coding DNA: TGTGCCAGCTCACCACAGGGCAGGGTCCATGAGCAGTTCTTC.